This TCR beta chain was sequenced in a study of early T cells in non-severe SARS-CoV-2 infection. The germline V and J ends were trimmed by 2 bases and 0 bases, with 9 bases remaining between them. Germline V lookup: CDR1 SGDLS, CDR2 YYNGEE. There are 14 residues in the CDR3. The library protocol tagged individual cDNA molecules with unique molecular identifiers. TCRdb ran MiXCR on the 5' RACE reads and lists one entry per CDR3 protein. The sample consists of 90,000 or so distinct CDR3 sequences, just under 15% of them appearing once. This clonotype has ten or more counts. Sequenced material: whole blood. This TCR was sampled from an adult who was a healthcare worker with PCR-confirmed SARS-CoV-2 infection or an uninfected control (not recorded which). The gene calls are TRBV9 and TRBJ2-7; possibly TRBD1 for D (6 bases). Here the CDR3 DNA reads TGTGCCAGCAGCGTCGGACAGTTCTCCTACGAGCAGTACTTC. Residues: CASSVGQFSYEQYF.